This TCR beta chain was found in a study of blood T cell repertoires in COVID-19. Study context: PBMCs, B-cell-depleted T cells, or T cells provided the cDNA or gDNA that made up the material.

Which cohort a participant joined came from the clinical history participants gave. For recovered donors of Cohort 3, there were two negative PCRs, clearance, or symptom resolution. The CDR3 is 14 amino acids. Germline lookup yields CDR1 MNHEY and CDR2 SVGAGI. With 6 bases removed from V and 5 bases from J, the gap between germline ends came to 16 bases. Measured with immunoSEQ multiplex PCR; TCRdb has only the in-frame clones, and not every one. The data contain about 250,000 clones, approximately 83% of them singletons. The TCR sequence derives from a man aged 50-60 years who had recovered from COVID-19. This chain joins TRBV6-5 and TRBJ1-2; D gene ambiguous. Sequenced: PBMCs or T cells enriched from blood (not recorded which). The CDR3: CASRYIDLTYGYTF. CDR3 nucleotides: TGTGCCAGCAGGTACATCGACTTAACTTATGGCTACACCTTC.